A selection of T cell receptor beta chains follows, all from one sample in a study of CXCR3-negative and CXCR3-positive naive CD8 T cells. From its re-call of the 5' RACE reads, TCRdb lists each CDR3 protein once, without DNA. The sample table sets out about 41,000 distinct CDR3 sequences. Specimen: naive CXCR3- CD8+ T cells from blood. Source of these receptors: a human donor in good health. Some clones in this sample may be carry-over from other donors' samples. CDR3s include the opening cysteine and the closing phenylalanine or tryptophan. Fields, in order: CDR3 length, V gene, J gene, CDR3 protein.

13	TRBV29-1	TRBJ2-2	CSVGTANTGELFF
13	TRBV19	TRBJ2-7	CASSIRGTYEQYF
11	TRBV29-1	TRBJ2-1	CSQISYNEQFF
17	TRBV4-3	TRBJ2-1	CASSQDRLAESYNEQFF
12	TRBV29-1	TRBJ1-2	CSVPQAPYGYTF
16	TRBV14	TRBJ1-1	CASSQGDWGLNTEAFF
16	TRBV27	TRBJ2-1	CASSLSGGILYNEQFF
13	TRBV3-1	TRBJ2-7	CASSPQGAREQYF
13	TRBV7-9	TRBJ1-2	CASSSGQIYGYTF
12	TRBV29-1	TRBJ2-1	CSVEDVGNEQFF
14	TRBV20-1	TRBJ2-7	CSARVPSGSYEQYF
15	TRBV4-3	TRBJ2-7	CASSQVRASTYEQYF
14	TRBV29-1	TRBJ1-1	CSVVQGGMNTEAFF
18	TRBV6-5	TRBJ2-1	CASHLTGPSVPQYNEQFF
17	TRBV5-1	TRBJ1-2	CASSLLTGSPQLYGYTF
15	TRBV5-1	TRBJ1-3	CASSLVQGSENTIYF
14	TRBV29-1	TRBJ2-7	CSVEEGRGAYEQYF
13	TRBV29-1	TRBJ1-2	CSVEDREVVGYTF
13	TRBV2	TRBJ2-7	CASSGGQGYEQYF
15	TRBV9	TRBJ2-5	CASSSEARGQETQYF
16	TRBV28	TRBJ2-7	CASSLGLGQANYEQYF
13	TRBV7-9	TRBJ2-7	CASSGQGADEQYF
15	TRBV12-3/TRBV12-4	TRBJ2-3	CASSLEGGLTDTQYF
12	TRBV6-6	TRBJ2-7	CASTPSPGEQYF